Shown below are 13 T cell receptor beta chains from a single sample sequenced in a study of T cell repertoires in cytomegalovirus infection. TCRdb re-derived calls from the reads in MiXCR, one entry per CDR3 protein. The profile covers some 180,000 distinct CDR3 sequences, with approximately 17% appearing a single time and under 30% taken by the ten largest. The sample comprised CD8+ T cells from PBMCs. The origin of the receptors is a human donor in good health (CMV status not recorded). Some clones in this sample may be carry-over from other donors' samples.

This clonotype appeared many times. The gene calls are TRBV7-2 and TRBJ2-7; D is unresolved. Germline CDR1 and CDR2: SGHTA and FQGNSA. CDR3 length: 13 residues. Trimming removed 5 bases at V and 4 bases at J, with 12 bases between. CDR3 coding DNA: TGTGCCAGCAGCGACCCTTGGGTGTACGAGCAGTACTTC. This translates into CASSDPWVYEQYF.

The chain couples TRBV7-6 to TRBJ2-7; D may be TRBD1 or TRBD2 (5 bases each). The CDR3 runs to 14 residues. The germline gives CDR1 SGHVS, CDR2 FNYEAQ. Trimming removed 7 bases at V and 7 bases at J, with 20 bases between. CDR3 protein: CASTSGSGPGEQYF. The DNA for the CDR3 is TGTGCCAGCACCTCCGGGTCGGGACCTGGAGAGCAGTACTTC.

This clonotype has just a few counts. The junction departs from the called germline gene at one end, perhaps through a read error. The chain couples TRBV7-9 to TRBJ2-1; the D gene is possibly TRBD2 (5 bases). In germline, CDR1 is SEHNR, CDR2 FQNEAQ (reference sequence). There are 16 residues in the CDR3. The CDR3 nucleotides are TGTGCCAGCAGCTATTTTGGACCGGACTCCTACAATAAGCAGTTCTTC. It specifies CASSYFGPDSYNKQFF. Supplemented by reference TRBV7-9 and TRBJ2-1, the full variable domain reads DTGVSQNPRHKITKRGQNVTFRCDPISEHNRLYWYRQTLGQGPEFLTYFQNEAQLEKSRLLSDRFSAERPKGSFSTLEIQRTEQGDSAMYLCASSYFGPDSYNKQFFGPGTRLTVL.

Only a few counts were recorded for this clonotype. The CDR3 does not close with the conserved phenylalanine or tryptophan, likely indicating a read error. This chain joins TRBV12-3 or TRBV12-4 and TRBJ1-2; D remains unclear. Trimming pared 3 bases from V and 7 bases from J, leaving 9 bases between. This CDR3 contains 12 residues. The CDR3 loop is CASSFLVSGYTL. CDR3 nucleotide sequence: TGTGCCAGCAGTTTTCTAGTCTCTGGCTACACCCTC.

A few counts support this clonotype. The rearrangement joins TRBV7-2 to TRBJ1-2; tentative D call: TRBD1 (5 bases). The CDR3 is made up of 16 amino acids. The germline V gene encodes CDR1 SGHTA and CDR2 FQGNSA. Trimming took 6 bases from V and 0 from J, leaving 17 bases between them. CDR3 bases: TGTGCCAGCAGTCCAAAAGAATACAGGACTAACTATGGCTACACCTTC. This gives the protein CASSPKEYRTNYGYTF.

V gene TRBV7-9 combines with J gene TRBJ2-7; 9 positions match TRBD1. CDR1 SEHNR and CDR2 FQNEAQ come from the germline V gene (reference sequence). The length of the CDR3 is 13 residues. Trimming removed 6 bases from V and 6 bases from J; junction bases left unmatched: 6. CDR3 sequence (DNA): TGTGCCAGCAGTGCCGGGACAGGGTTCGAGCAGTACTTC. It yields the protein CASSAGTGFEQYF. The full variable domain, its missing parts supplied by reference TRBV7-9 and TRBJ2-7, is DTGVSQNPRHKITKRGQNVTFRCDPISEHNRLYWYRQTLGQGPEFLTYFQNEAQLEKSRLLSDRFSAERPKGSFSTLEIQRTEQGDSAMYLCASSAGTGFEQYFGPGTRLTVT.

This clonotype came up many times. The chain employs TRBV5-6 and TRBJ2-1, with D hard to call. Trimming removed 6 bases from V and 4 bases from J, with 17 bases in between. Germline loops: CDR1 SGHDT, CDR2 YYEEEE. The CDR3 consists of 15 residues. Here the CDR3 DNA reads TGTGCCAGCATGCCCCATCTTAGTTTATACAATGAGCAGTTCTTC. It encodes CASMPHLSLYNEQFF.

This clonotype occurred once. This chain connects TRBV9 to TRBJ1-2; TRBD1 agrees at 7 bases. This CDR3 spans 13 amino acids. Germline lookup yields CDR1 SGDLS and CDR2 YYNGEE. The junction had 4 bases not matched to a gene; V was cut back by 4 bases and J by 4 bases. CDR3 DNA: TGTGCCAGCAGCCAACGGACAGGCTATGGCTACACCTTC. This codes for CASSQRTGYGYTF.

The V gene is TRBV28, the J gene TRBJ1-2; D not certain. V lost 2 bases to trimming and J lost 13 bases, with 20 bases between them. This CDR3 spans 14 amino acids. The V gene's germline CDR1 is MDHEN and CDR2 SYDVKM. CDR3 sequence (DNA): TGTGCCAGCAGTTTAGAGGCAGGCGGAGTCTCTCGCACCTTC. It specifies CASSLEAGGVSRTF.

A few counts support this clonotype. This rearrangement joins TRBV7-6 to TRBJ1-1; a weak D match, TRBD1 (5 bases). From germline, CDR1 is SGHVS and CDR2 FNYEAQ. Trimming pared 1 base from V and 1 base from J, leaving 13 bases between. The CDR3 has 16 residues. CDR3 loop: CASSLVGAHANTEAFF. CDR3 coding DNA: TGTGCCAGCAGCTTAGTCGGGGCCCACGCGAACACTGAAGCTTTCTTT.

This clonotype was counted only a few times. This chain connects TRBV4-3 to TRBJ1-6, with D maybe TRBD1 (5 bases). The length of the CDR3 is 15 residues. V was clipped by 1 base and J by 7 bases, with 11 bases between them. The germline gives CDR1 LGHNA, CDR2 YSLEER. The CDR3 coding sequence is TGCGCCAGCAGCCAAGTGGGGGAACCGAATTCACCCCTCCACTTT. It codes for CASSQVGEPNSPLHF.

This clonotype has just a few counts. The V gene is TRBV7-9, the J gene TRBJ2-7; TRBD1 agrees at 8 bases. Germline V CDR1 and CDR2: SEHNR, FQNEAQ (reference sequence). The CDR3 has 14 residues. With 2 bases clipped from V and 5 bases from J, the junction kept 5 bases outside the gene matches. The CDR3 protein is CASSLRAGGNEQYF. For the CDR3, the DNA is TGTGCCAGCAGCTTAAGGGCAGGGGGCAACGAGCAGTACTTC.

The chain links TRBV5-4 to TRBJ1-1; D might be TRBD1 (5 bases). The ends were cut back, 1 base at V and 0 bases at J, with 10 bases in the middle. CDR1 and CDR2 (germline): SGHNT, YYREEE (reference sequence). The CDR3 has 15 amino acids. In nucleotides, the CDR3 is TGTGCCAGCAGCTTGTACACAGGCATGAACACTGAAGCTTTCTTT. This encodes CASSLYTGMNTEAFF.